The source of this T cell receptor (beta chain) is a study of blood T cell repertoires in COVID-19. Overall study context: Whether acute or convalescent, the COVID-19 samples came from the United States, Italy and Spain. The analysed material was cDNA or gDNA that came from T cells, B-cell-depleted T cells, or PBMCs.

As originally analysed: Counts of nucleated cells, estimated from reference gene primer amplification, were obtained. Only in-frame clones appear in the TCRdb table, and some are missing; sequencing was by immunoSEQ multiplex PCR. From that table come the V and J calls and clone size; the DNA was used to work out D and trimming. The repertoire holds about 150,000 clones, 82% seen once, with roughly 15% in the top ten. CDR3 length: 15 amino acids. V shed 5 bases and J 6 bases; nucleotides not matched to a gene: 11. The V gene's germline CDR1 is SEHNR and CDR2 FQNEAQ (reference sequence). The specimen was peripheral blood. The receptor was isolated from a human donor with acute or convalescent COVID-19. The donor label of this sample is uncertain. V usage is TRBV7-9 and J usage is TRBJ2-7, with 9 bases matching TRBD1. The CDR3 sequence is CASSPRGTGLREQYF. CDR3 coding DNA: TGTGCCAGCAGCCCCCGTGGGACAGGGTTACGCGAGCAGTACTTC.